These 18 T cell receptor beta chains came from one sample sequenced in a study of T cells in Graves' hyperthyroidism and ophthalmopathy. RNA transcripts gave rise to amplified TCR beta CDR3 regions. RT-PCR in the first round (using the HTBI primer set) targeted the TCR CDR3. TCRdb analysed the multiplex PCR reads with MiXCR anew, one entry per CDR3 protein. The table includes more than 550,000 distinct CDR3 sequences, roughly 17% detected once. The specimen was blood. The source is a man over 45 with Graves' hyperthyroidism.

This clonotype was found many times. The chain uses TRBV7-6 and TRBJ2-2, with 9 bases that match TRBD1. With 4 bases clipped from V and 2 bases from J, the junction kept 8 bases outside the gene matches. Germline-derived CDR1 and CDR2 are SGHVS and FNYEAQ. CDR3 length equals 17 residues. The CDR3 DNA sequence: TGTGCCAGCAGCTACCCAGACAGGGGGGTAAACACCGGGGAGCTGTTTTTT. Amino acids: CASSYPDRGVNTGELFF.

This clonotype was counted at least ten times. This chain connects TRBV7-3 to TRBJ2-7; D remains unclear. V lost 5 bases and J lost 6, with 11 bases in between. Germline CDR1 reads SGHTA; CDR2 reads FQGTGA. The CDR3 runs to 12 residues. CDR3 coding DNA: TGTGCCAGCAGCCTCCCCCCCGGCGAGCAGTACTTC. Amino acids: CASSLPPGEQYF.

This clonotype was seen only a few times. V usage is TRBV28 and J usage is TRBJ2-3; weak D call: TRBD2 (6 bases). CDR3 length equals 16 residues. CDR1 and CDR2 (germline): MDHEN, SYDVKM. Trimming cost V 3 bases and J 0 bases, with 13 bases left between them. In DNA form, the CDR3 reads TGTGCCAGCAGTTTTTTACGGGGGTCTAGCACAGATACGCAGTATTTT. Protein product: CASSFLRGSSTDTQYF.

The V gene is TRBV3-1, the J gene TRBJ1-1, with D hard to call. The CDR3 sequence is 13 residues long. V was shortened by 1 base and J by 7 bases, with 10 bases between the two germline ends. Germline CDR1 and CDR2: LGHDT and YNNKEL (reference sequence). CDR3 in DNA: TGTGCCAGCAGCCAAGCCCCCACGGTTGAAGCTTTCTTT. Translated, it gives CASSQAPTVEAFF.

A few counts support this clonotype. V and J are TRBV5-4 and TRBJ1-5, with D hard to call. Per germline, CDR1 SGHNT and CDR2 YYREEE (reference sequence). V dropped 0 bases and J dropped 6 bases, with 10 bases sitting between them. This CDR3 is 14 amino acids long. The CDR3 loop is CASSLGTDSQPQHF. The CDR3 coding sequence is TGTGCCAGCAGCTTGGGCACCGATTCTCAGCCCCAGCATTTT.

This clonotype was recorded many times. This rearrangement joins TRBV28 to TRBJ1-1; no firm D call. The germline V and J ends were trimmed by 10 bases and 7 bases, with 13 bases remaining between them. This CDR3 comprises 11 residues. The germline V gene has CDR1 MDHEN and CDR2 SYDVKM. The CDR3 sequence: CATDREDEAFF. The CDR3 DNA reads TGTGCCACCGACCGGGAGGATGAAGCTTTCTTT.

The table lists this clonotype with many counts. J is TRBJ2-7 and V is TRBV5-1, with D perhaps being TRBD1 or TRBD2 (5 bases each). There are 15 residues in the CDR3. V dropped 1 base and J dropped 3 bases, with 14 bases sitting between them. Germline V lookup: CDR1 SGHRS, CDR2 YFSETQ. This CDR3 reads CASSLQGETFYEQYF. For the CDR3, the DNA is TGCGCCAGCAGCTTGCAGGGAGAAACCTTCTACGAGCAGTACTTC.

The chain's CDR3 is CASSIVHLETTGELFF. DNA of the CDR3: TGTGCCAGTAGTATTGTACACCTCGAGACGACCGGGGAGCTGTTTTTT. The chain uses TRBV19 and TRBJ2-2; D uncertain. Trimming took off 3 bases at V and 5 bases at J, with 16 bases between the two ends. This CDR3 region has 16 residues. Germline CDR1 reads LNHDA; CDR2 reads SQIVND (reference sequence). The variable domain in full, with the rest retrieved from reference TRBV19 and TRBJ2-2, is DGGITQSPKYLFRKEGQNVTLSCEQNLNHDAMYWYRQDPGQGLRLIYYSQIVNDFQKGDIAEGYSVSREKKESFPLTVTSAQKNPTAFYLCASSIVHLETTGELFFGEGSRLTVL.

The table lists this clonotype with many counts. V is TRBV5-1 and J is TRBJ2-3, with D unclear. CDR3 length: 15 residues. The V and J ends lost 7 bases and 0 bases respectively, with 15 bases between them. The germline V gene has CDR1 SGHRS and CDR2 YFSETQ. The CDR3 bases are TGCGCCAGCGGAAACAGCATTACTAGCACAGATACGCAGTATTTT. Translating it yields CASGNSITSTDTQYF.

This clonotype was seen only a few times. The chain employs TRBV9 and TRBJ2-1; possibly TRBD1 or TRBD2 for D (5 bases each). V gave up 0 bases and J gave up 10 bases, with 20 bases separating them. The CDR3 extends over 16 amino acids. Germline V gene data show CDR1 as SGDLS and CDR2 as YYNGEE. This CDR3 is CASSVGAGTPYLEQFF. The CDR3 nucleotides read TGTGCCAGCAGCGTAGGCGCCGGGACGCCGTATCTAGAGCAGTTCTTC.

This clonotype occurred many times. The V and J genes are TRBV14 and TRBJ1-1; 12 bases agree with TRBD1. V dropped 3 bases and J dropped 1; count of bases not matched to a gene: 6. The CDR3 covers 17 residues. CDR1 SGHDN and CDR2 FVKESK come from the germline V gene. The CDR3 spells CASSHAPGQGANTEAFF. The CDR3 DNA reads as TGTGCCAGCAGCCATGCACCGGGACAGGGGGCGAACACTGAAGCTTTCTTT.

The sample holds many counts of this clonotype. This sequence joins TRBV11-2 and TRBJ2-3; 8 nucleotides align to TRBD2. Germline V gene data show CDR1 as SGHAT and CDR2 as FQNNGV. The CDR3 length is 15 residues. V lost 2 bases and J lost 9; bases outside the gene matches: 10. CDR3: CASSLTAGAGGTQYF. DNA of the CDR3: TGTGCCAGCAGCTTAACAGCGGGAGCCGGAGGGACGCAGTATTTT.

This clonotype was found many times. This chain connects TRBV11-2 to TRBJ1-1; TRBD1 agrees at 10 bases. The V gene's germline CDR1 is SGHAT and CDR2 FQNNGV. Trimming cost V 5 bases and J 4 bases; bases outside gene matches: 7. The CDR3 extends over 15 amino acids. The CDR3 DNA is TGTGCCAGCAGCCGGCGACAGGGGGCGAGCACTGAAGCTTTCTTT. Its protein is CASSRRQGASTEAFF.

Comment on this clonotype: A read error may be the cause here, since a much bigger clone is one base away. Given the absence of the conserved phenylalanine or tryptophan at the CDR3 end, a read error is likely. This chain uses TRBV20-1 with TRBJ1-2; D is possibly TRBD1 (5 bases). Germline CDR1 is DFQATT and CDR2 is SNEGSKA (reference sequence). The germline V and J ends were trimmed by 0 bases and 8 bases, with 22 bases remaining between them. The CDR3 runs 16 residues. The CDR3 nucleotides are TGCAGTGCTAGAGATGTCTTACAGGCGGCCCGTGGGGGCTACACCCTC. As protein: CSARDVLQAARGGYTL.

This clonotype was counted many times. The V and J genes are TRBV2 and TRBJ2-5, with D unclear. This CDR3 is 14 amino acids long. V lost 6 bases and J lost 2, with 13 bases in between. Germline V gene sequence: CDR1 SNHLY, CDR2 FYNNEI. CDR3 sequence: CASRETSQQETQYF. The CDR3 nucleotides read TGTGCCAGCAGGGAGACGAGCCAGCAAGAGACCCAGTACTTC.

Concerning this clonotype itself: A much larger clonotype is one base distant, so this may be a read error. CDR3 sequence: CAWNRLALKETPYF. The CDR3 DNA is TGTGCCTGGAATCGGTTGGCCCTGAAAGAGACCCCGTACTTC. The J gene is TRBJ2-5, the V gene TRBV30, with unresolved D. In germline, CDR1 is GTSNPN, CDR2 SVGIG (reference sequence). This CDR3 spans 14 amino acids.

This clonotype has more than one count but fewer than ten. The chain carries TRBV27 and TRBJ1-1; D is perhaps TRBD1 (5 bases). CDR3 length: 13 amino acids. Germline-derived CDR1 and CDR2 are MNHEY and SMNVEV (reference sequence). V was trimmed by 3 bases and J by 7 bases, leaving 12 bases between them. Here the CDR3 reads CASSLVRVGEAFF. For the CDR3, the DNA is TGTGCCAGCAGTTTGGTCAGGGTGGGTGAAGCTTTCTTT.

There are a few counts of this clonotype. CDR3 bases: TGTGCCAGCAGCTTAGAGAATGTAGGGATCGAGCAGTACTTC. Protein sequence: CASSLENVGIEQYF. The J gene is TRBJ2-7, the V gene TRBV7-9; D is unclear. The CDR3 has 14 residues. Deletions cut 1 base from V and 6 bases from J, with 13 bases between. Per germline, CDR1 SEHNR and CDR2 FQNEAQ (reference sequence).